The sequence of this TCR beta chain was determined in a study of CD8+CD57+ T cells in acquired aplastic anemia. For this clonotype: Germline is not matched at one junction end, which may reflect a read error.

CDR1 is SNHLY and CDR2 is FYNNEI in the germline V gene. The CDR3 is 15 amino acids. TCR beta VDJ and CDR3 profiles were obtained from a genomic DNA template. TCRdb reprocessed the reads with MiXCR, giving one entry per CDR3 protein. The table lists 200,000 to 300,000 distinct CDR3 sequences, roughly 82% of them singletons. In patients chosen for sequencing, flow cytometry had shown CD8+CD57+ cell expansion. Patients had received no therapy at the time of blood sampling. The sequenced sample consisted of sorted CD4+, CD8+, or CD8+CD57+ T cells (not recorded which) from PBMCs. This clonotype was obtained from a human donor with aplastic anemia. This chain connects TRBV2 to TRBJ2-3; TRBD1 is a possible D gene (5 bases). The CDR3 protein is CASSLGAGVTDTHYF. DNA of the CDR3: TGTGCCAGCAGCTTAGGGGCAGGCGTCACAGATACGCATTATTTT.